This is a list of T cell receptor beta chains from one sample in a study of blood T cell repertoires in COVID-19. Generated by immunoSEQ multiplex PCR, the TCRdb table keeps only in-frame clones and is missing some. The sample lists around 140,000 clones, around 80% occurring once. Sequenced sample: peripheral blood. The receptors originated from a human donor with acute or convalescent COVID-19. The donor label of this sample is uncertain. CDR3s include the opening cysteine and the closing phenylalanine or tryptophan. The order of the fields is J gene, D gene, V gene, clone size, CDR3 protein, CDR3 DNA. D genes are given only for firm matches. The size of a clone is reported for some rows only, either as once, few or many, or as a class for expanded clones.

TRBJ2-5,TRBD2,TRBV11-3,few,CASSTGLAKDQTQYF,TGTGCCAGCAGCACGGGACTAGCGAAGGACCAGACCCAGTACTTC
TRBJ2-5,TRBD2,TRBV18,NA,CASSTGLAGDHKETQYF,TGTGCCAGCTCAACGGGACTAGCGGGGGACCATAAAGAGACCCAGTACTTC
TRBJ2-7,NA,TRBV4-2,NA,CASSQDADYSYEQYF,TGTGCCAGCAGCCAAGACGCGGACTACTCCTACGAGCAGTACTTC
TRBJ1-1,TRBD1,TRBV2,NA,CASRGQANTEAFF,TGTGCCAGCAGGGGACAGGCGAACACTGAAGCTTTCTTT
TRBJ2-7,TRBD2,TRBV6-5,NA,CACGGGPYEQYF,TGTGCCTGCGGGGGGGGGCCTTACGAGCAGTACTTC
TRBJ2-2,NA,TRBV6-5,NA,CASRAVLVGELFF,TGTGCCAGCCGCGCCGTCCTTGTAGGGGAGCTGTTTTTT
TRBJ2-3,NA,TRBV15,NA,CATSRDRGTPKVDTQYF,TGTGCCACCAGCAGAGATCGAGGCACCCCAAAGGTAGATACGCAGTATTTT
TRBJ2-5,TRBD2,TRBV19,NA,CASSMGRGGGETQYF,TGTGCCAGTAGTATGGGGAGGGGTGGAGGTGAGACCCAGTACTTC
TRBJ2-3,TRBD2,TRBV7-8,NA,CASSPQTSGVTDTQYF,TGTGCCAGCAGCCCGCAGACTAGCGGAGTTACAGATACGCAGTATTTT
TRBJ2-3,TRBD1,TRBV3-1/TRBV3-2,NA,CASSQGGTGGTDTQYF,TGTGCCAGCAGCCAAGGAGGGACAGGGGGCACAGATACGCAGTATTTT
TRBJ1-5,NA,TRBV7-6,NA,CASSLSEAQPQHF,TGTGCCAGCAGCTTAAGCGAGGCTCAGCCCCAGCATTTT
TRBJ1-2,TRBD1,TRBV5-1,NA,CASSLFFPDRGRGYTF,TGCGCCAGCAGCTTGTTTTTCCCCGACAGGGGGCGAGGCTACACCTTC
TRBJ1-2,NA,TRBV19,NA,CASNDRTPYGYTF,TGTGCCAGTAATGACAGGACCCCTTATGGCTACACCTTC
TRBJ1-4,TRBD1,TRBV11-2,few,CASSSTTGAATNEKLFF,TGTGCCAGCAGCTCCACGACAGGGGCCGCAACTAATGAAAAACTGTTTTTT
TRBJ2-1,TRBD1,TRBV7-8,NA,CASSRDRDRLNEQFF,TGTGCCAGCAGCCGAGACCGGGACAGACTTAATGAGCAGTTCTTC
TRBJ2-3,TRBD1,TRBV5-1,NA,CASSLAEGATNTQYF,TGCGCCAGCAGCTTGGCCGAGGGGGCGACGAACACGCAGTATTTT
TRBJ1-2,NA,TRBV9,NA,CASSVAGANYGYTF,TGTGCCAGCAGCGTAGCGGGAGCTAACTATGGCTACACCTTC
TRBJ1-2,NA,TRBV3-1/TRBV3-2,NA,CASSQERTSNYGYTF,TGTGCCAGCAGCCAAGAACGGACTTCTAACTATGGCTACACCTTC
TRBJ2-7,TRBD1,TRBV4-1,NA,CASSQTGDYEQYF,TGCGCCAGCAGCCAGACAGGGGATTATGAGCAGTACTTC
TRBJ2-7,NA,TRBV9,NA,CASSVADRTYEQYF,TGTGCCAGCAGCGTAGCGGACAGAACCTACGAGCAGTACTTC
TRBJ1-4,TRBD1,TRBV5-4,NA,CASSLLGGSTNEKLFF,TGTGCCAGCAGCCTACTAGGGGGCTCAACTAATGAAAAACTGTTTTTT
TRBJ2-7,NA,TRBV29-1,NA,CSVAQPLAAANSYEQYF,TGCAGCGTCGCCCAACCCCTGGCGGCAGCAAATTCCTACGAGCAGTACTTC
TRBJ2-1,TRBD2,TRBV6-2/TRBV6-3,NA,CASSYPPRLAGPLNEQFF,TGTGCCAGCAGTTACCCCCCTCGCCTAGCGGGGCCTTTAAATGAGCAGTTCTTC
TRBJ1-5,TRBD1,TRBV30,NA,CAWNHRGGAEPQHF,TGTGCCTGGAACCACAGGGGGGGTGCGGAGCCCCAGCATTTT
TRBJ1-5,TRBD1,TRBV7-9,NA,CASSPRDRENQPQHF,TGTGCCAGCAGCCCGCGAGACAGGGAAAATCAGCCCCAGCATTTT
TRBJ1-5,NA,TRBV19,NA,CASKPGQYSNQPQHF,TGTGCCAGTAAGCCGGGACAATATAGCAATCAGCCCCAGCATTTT
TRBJ2-3,NA,TRBV7-9,NA,CASSLEMAGNTQYF,TGTGCCAGCAGCTTAGAGATGGCAGGGAATACGCAGTATTTT
TRBJ1-1,TRBD1,TRBV29-1,NA,CSGGQGLNTEAFF,TGCAGCGGTGGACAGGGACTGAACACTGAAGCTTTCTTT
TRBJ2-7,NA,TRBV7-2,NA,CASSLQGIHEQYF,TGTGCCAGCAGCTTGCAGGGTATCCACGAGCAGTACTTC
TRBJ1-6,NA,TRBV2,NA,CASSRGWGSPLHF,TGTGCCAGCAGTAGGGGGTGGGGCTCACCCCTCCACTTT
TRBJ1-1,TRBD1,TRBV25-1,NA,CASSEYGQGVPNTEAFF,TGTGCCAGCAGTGAATACGGACAGGGGGTCCCGAACACTGAAGCTTTCTTT
TRBJ1-5,TRBD1,TRBV4-1,few,CASSRDGQGQQPQHF,TGCGCCAGCAGCCGTGACGGACAGGGGCAACAGCCCCAGCATTTT
TRBJ2-1,TRBD2,TRBV6-5,NA,CASSFSGISYNEQFF,TGTGCCAGCAGTTTTAGCGGGATCTCCTACAATGAGCAGTTCTTC
TRBJ2-7,TRBD1,TRBV2,NA,CASAGQGFHEQYF,TGTGCCAGCGCCGGACAGGGGTTCCACGAGCAGTACTTC
TRBJ1-4,NA,TRBV25-1,NA,CASSVGGDSEKLFF,TGTGCCAGCAGTGTTGGAGGGGACTCTGAAAAACTGTTTTTT
TRBJ1-6,NA,TRBV6-1,few,CASSESGVPGTLHF,TGTGCCAGCAGTGAGAGTGGGGTTCCGGGAACCCTCCACTTT
TRBJ2-3,NA,TRBV10-3,NA,CAISERQEQNTQYF,TGTGCCATCAGTGAGAGACAAGAACAGAATACGCAGTATTTT
TRBJ2-1,TRBD1,TRBV5-1,NA,CASSAGTGSNEQFF,TGCGCCAGCAGCGCCGGGACAGGGAGTAATGAGCAGTTCTTC
TRBJ2-5,NA,TRBV13,NA,CASSLEERQTQYF,TGTGCCAGCAGCTTAGAAGAGCGGCAGACCCAGTACTTC
TRBJ1-2,NA,TRBV4-3,once,CASSQEHINYGYTF,TGCGCCAGCAGCCAAGAACACATCAACTATGGCTACACCTTC
TRBJ1-3,NA,TRBV27,few,CASGIAGAGNTIYF,TGTGCCAGCGGCATAGCAGGGGCTGGAAACACCATATATTTT
TRBJ1-2,NA,TRBV12-5,NA,CASGLSTGYGYGYTF,TGTGCTAGTGGTTTGTCAACAGGGTATGGATATGGCTACACCTTC